The 20 T cell receptor beta chains below were found in one sample sequenced in a study of PD-1 blockade in mismatch repair-deficient tumors. Sequenced by immunoSEQ multiplex PCR; TCRdb stores in-frame clones only, minus some. The table lists some 45,000 clones, approximately 80% of them singletons. Sequenced here: PBMCs, sampled before pembrolizumab treatment. Receptors originate from an adult with mismatch repair-deficient cancer.

The gene calls are TRBV2 and TRBJ1-1, with D possibly matching TRBD1 (6 bases). V was cut by 2 bases and J by 4 bases, with 11 bases left in between. CDR3 length: 14 residues. Germline V CDR1 and CDR2: SNHLY, FYNNEI. In nucleotides, the CDR3 is TGTGCCAGCAGTGAATGGACAGAACCCACTGAAGCTTTCTTT. Encoded protein: CASSEWTEPTEAFF.

The rearrangement links TRBV23-1 to TRBJ1-3; TRBD1 agrees at 7 bases. TRBV23-1 falls under the ORF class, with uncertain function. Trimming took 0 bases from V and 2 from J; bases not matched to a gene: 13. The CDR3 is 19 amino acids. CDR3 region: CASSQSKARDRVTGNTIYF. CDR3 nucleotides: TGCGCCAGCAGTCAATCGAAAGCGAGAGACAGGGTGACTGGAAACACCATATATTTT.

This chain links TRBV6-1 with TRBJ1-5, with D perhaps matching TRBD1 (6 bases). Germline values: CDR1 MNHNS, CDR2 SASEGT. The CDR3 covers 15 residues. V shed 7 bases and J shed 2 bases, with 15 bases lying between them. The CDR3 DNA reads TGTGCCAGCACGGGGGCAGGGGTTGGCAATCAGCCCCAGCATTTT. This translates into CASTGAGVGNQPQHF.

This rearrangement joins TRBV4-1 to TRBJ2-3; 8 bases map to TRBD2. The CDR3 is 14 amino acids. Germline CDR1 is MGHRA and CDR2 is YSYEKL. Unmatched junction bases numbered 3, after V lost 4 bases and J lost 3 bases. The CDR3 DNA reads as TGCGCCAGCAGCCGGGGACTAGAGACAGATACGCAGTATTTT. Amino acids: CASSRGLETDTQYF.

The chain uses TRBV30 and TRBJ1-4, with D unresolved. This CDR3 is built from 13 residues. V was cut by 3 bases and J by 3 bases, with 8 bases left in between. The germline CDR1 and CDR2 sequences are GTSNPN and SVGIG (reference sequence). For the CDR3, the DNA is TGTGCCTGGAGACTGGGTCCTAATGAAAAACTGTTTTTT. This translates into CAWRLGPNEKLFF.

V and J are TRBV21-1 and TRBJ2-2; the tabulated D call, TRBD2, remains unverified against the DNA. TRBV21-1 is marked as a pseudogene. This CDR3 is built from 17 residues. The CDR3 spells CASSTGDTSGRTGELFF. CDR3 DNA sequence: TGTGCCAGCAGCACTGGGGACACTAGCGGGAGGACCGGGGAGCTGTTTTTT.

The V and J genes are TRBV7-2 and TRBJ2-3; D is undetermined. The CDR3 loop spans 14 amino acids. The V gene lost 6 bases and the J gene lost 2 bases, with 12 bases spanning the gap. CDR1 is SGHTA, CDR2 FQGNSA, per germline. CDR3 in DNA: TGTGCCAGCAGTGATCCCTTAGTCACAGATACGCAGTATTTT. This gives the protein CASSDPLVTDTQYF.

The chain employs TRBV29-1 and TRBJ1-1, with D unclear. Per germline, CDR1 SQVTM and CDR2 ANQGSEA. Trimming pared 1 base from V and 5 bases from J, leaving 5 bases between. The CDR3 loop spans 11 amino acids. As DNA, the CDR3 is TGCAGCGTTGAAGCTGGGACTGAAGCTTTCTTT. Its protein product is CSVEAGTEAFF.

This clone was picked up a small number of times. The chain couples TRBV5-1 to TRBJ1-2, with TRBD1 matching 12 bases. The CDR3 runs 15 residues. Germline values: CDR1 SGHRS, CDR2 YFSETQ. V trimming: 3 bases; J trimming: 6 bases; junction bases outside the gene matches: 6. The CDR3 reads CASSSGQGAHHGYTF. The CDR3 region has the DNA TGCGCCAGCAGCTCGGGACAGGGGGCGCATCATGGCTACACCTTC.

This clone has just one count. The V gene is TRBV11-2, the J gene TRBJ2-2, with TRBD2 as a possible D gene (6 bases). Per the germline V gene, CDR1 is SGHAT and CDR2 is FQNNGV. This CDR3 has 16 residues. V lost 5 bases to trimming and J lost 0 bases, with 13 bases between them. CDR3 nucleotides: TGTGCCAGCAGCCCCATTAGCGGAGCGAACACCGGGGAGCTGTTTTTT. Amino acid sequence: CASSPISGANTGELFF.

The chain recombines TRBV27 with TRBJ1-1; unclear D gene. The CDR3 extends over 13 amino acids. Trimming stripped 6 bases from V and 1 base from J, with 9 bases between. CDR1 is MNHEY, CDR2 SMNVEV, per germline (reference sequence). The CDR3 coding sequence is TGTGCCAGCAGCAAACCGGGGAACACTGAAGCTTTCTTT. This encodes CASSKPGNTEAFF.

The gene calls are TRBV11-1 and TRBJ2-1; 14 bases align to TRBD2. Germline loops: CDR1 SGHAT, CDR2 FQDESV (reference sequence). The CDR3 is 18 amino acids. The trim removed 5 bases at V and 0 bases at J, leaving 6 bases unmatched. This CDR3 is CASSPPTSGRDSYNEQFF. CDR3 DNA: TGTGCCAGCAGCCCGCCGACTAGCGGGAGGGACTCCTACAATGAGCAGTTCTTC.

The chain employs TRBV27 and TRBJ2-1; the match to TRBD2 covers 11 bases. From germline, CDR1 is MNHEY and CDR2 SMNVEV (reference sequence). CDR3 length equals 18 residues. J lost 4 bases, V lost 6 bases, and 14 bases had no gene match. The CDR3 is CASRSYSGRASPYNEQFF. CDR3 in DNA: TGTGCCAGCAGATCTTATAGCGGGAGGGCCTCACCTTACAATGAGCAGTTCTTC.

The genes are TRBV7-2 and TRBJ1-2, with D perhaps TRBD1 (5 bases). Trimming pared 4 bases from V and 6 bases from J, leaving 18 bases between. Germline-derived CDR1 and CDR2 are SGHTA and FQGNSA. This CDR3 has 15 amino acids. In DNA, the CDR3 is TGTGCCAGCAGCTCAACCTCACAGGCCCCGGATGGCTACACCTTC. Translating it yields CASSSTSQAPDGYTF.

This chain links TRBV4-3 with TRBJ2-3, with a possible D match to TRBD2 (5 bases). With 1 base removed from V and 0 bases from J, the gap between germline ends came to 11 bases. The CDR3 has 16 amino acids. Germline assignment: CDR1 LGHNA and CDR2 YSLEER. The CDR3 DNA reads TGCGCCAGCAGCCAAGGTCACGAGGGTAGCACAGATACGCAGTATTTT. It codes for CASSQGHEGSTDTQYF.

V is TRBV9 and J is TRBJ2-1; 9 positions match TRBD2. CDR1 is SGDLS, CDR2 YYNGEE, per germline. The CDR3 extends over 15 amino acids. V lost 2 bases to trimming and J lost 0 bases; unmatched junction nucleotides: 0. CDR3 region: CASSVSGSSYNEQFF. The CDR3 coding sequence is TGTGCCAGCAGCGTTAGCGGGAGCTCCTACAATGAGCAGTTCTTC.

This clone was seen once. This chain joins TRBV7-9 and TRBJ2-5, with a tentative D call TRBD2 (6 bases). The germline gives CDR1 SEHNR, CDR2 FQNEAQ (reference sequence). Trimming removed 0 bases at V and 4 bases at J, with 9 bases between. This CDR3 is built from 14 residues. CDR3 residues: CASSLAVSGETQYF. The CDR3 DNA is TGTGCCAGCAGCTTAGCGGTTAGCGGAGAGACCCAGTACTTC.

The rearrangement uses TRBV7-8 and TRBJ2-1; tentative D call: TRBD2 (5 bases). CDR3 size: 15 residues. CDR1 is SGHVS, CDR2 FQNEAQ, per germline. V dropped 0 bases and J dropped 8 bases, with 14 bases sitting between them. CDR3 in DNA: TGTGCCAGCAGCTTAGCGGGAGAGCCCCTCTATGAGCAGTTCTTC. Protein product: CASSLAGEPLYEQFF.

The J gene is TRBJ2-3, the V gene TRBV5-4; the D is unclear. V was cut by 1 base and J by 4 bases, with 13 bases left in between. CDR3 length: 15 residues. The V gene's germline CDR1 is SGHNT and CDR2 YYREEE (reference sequence). The CDR3 DNA follows: TGTGCCAGCAGCTTGATGGCTAGGGATGCAGATACGCAGTATTTT. As protein: CASSLMARDADTQYF. Looking up the rest from reference TRBV5-4 and TRBJ2-3 gives the full variable domain: ETGVTQSPTHLIKTRGQQVTLRCSSQSGHNTVSWYQQALGQGPQFIFQYYREEENGRGNFPPRFSGLQFPNYSSELNVNALELDDSALYLCASSLMARDADTQYFGPGTRLTVL.

V is TRBV7-2 and J is TRBJ1-1; no clear D. Trimming pared 1 base from V and 11 bases from J, leaving 14 bases between. Germline V gives CDR1 SGHTA, CDR2 FQGNSA. CDR3 length equals 13 residues. The CDR3 is CASSLDPGLGAFF. CDR3 bases: TGTGCCAGCAGCTTAGATCCCGGGCTAGGGGCTTTCTTT.